The rows below give T cell receptor beta chains drawn from one sample of a study of cytomegalovirus exposure and HLA in healthy donors. The protocol was immunoSEQ multiplex PCR, while the TCRdb copy is restricted to in-frame clones and leaves out a portion. The sample has about 160,000 clones, 75% seen once. The sequencing input was PBMCs. These TCRs come from a woman between 45 and 65 years old in good health and CMV-seropositive. CDR3s include the opening cysteine and the closing phenylalanine or tryptophan. The D gene is left open where the match is weak. Some rows mark clone size as missing; the rest say once, few, many or name a class of expanded clone.

size	D	V	J	DNA	CDR3
.	.	TRBV30	TRBJ1-2	TGTGCCTGGAGTGTGGACAGTGGTGGCTACACCTTC	CAWSVDSGGYTF
.	TRBD2	TRBV6-5	TRBJ2-7	TGTGCCAGCAGTTACACCCGACTAGCGGGGGGGCACGAGCAGTACTTC	CASSYTRLAGGHEQYF
.	TRBD2	TRBV30	TRBJ2-7	TGTGCCTGGGCCGCTAGCGGGGGGATATTGGGCGAGCAGTACTTC	CAWAASGGILGEQYF
.	TRBD1	TRBV7-8	TRBJ1-1	TGTGCCAGCAGCCTAGAAAGGGACAGGGGGCTTTTTGGCACTGAAGCTTTCTTT	CASSLERDRGLFGTEAFF
once	TRBD1	TRBV6-1	TRBJ1-5	TGTGCCAGCAGCCGACAGGGGAACCTCAACCAGCCCCAGCATTTT	CASSRQGNLNQPQHF
.	.	TRBV21-1	TRBJ1-1	TGTGCCAGCCGGAGGTCCGGGACAGGGGGTTATAGGAACACTGAAGCTTTCTTT	CASRRSGTGGYRNTEAFF
.	TRBD1	TRBV5-1	TRBJ2-2	TGCGCCAGAGACAGGGGGACCGGGGAGCTGTTTTTT	CARDRGTGELFF
.	TRBD1	TRBV9	TRBJ1-5	TGTGCCAGCAGCGTAGGCCCGGACAGGGTTCAGCCCCAGCATTTT	CASSVGPDRVQPQHF
few	TRBD2	TRBV27	TRBJ2-1	TGTGCCAGCAGTTCCGGACTAGCACGGAATGTCAATGAGCAGTTCTTC	CASSSGLARNVNEQFF
.	TRBD1	TRBV6-6	TRBJ2-5	TGTGCCAGCAGTCCAAGGACAGGACAAGAGACCCAGTACTTC	CASSPRTGQETQYF
.	TRBD1	TRBV11-2	TRBJ1-5	TGTGCCAGCAGCTTAGCAGGGACAGAGAATCAGCCCCAGCATTTT	CASSLAGTENQPQHF
.	TRBD1	TRBV11-2	TRBJ1-6	TGTGCCAGCAGAGACAGGGCTAATTCACCCCTCCACTTT	CASRDRANSPLHF
.	.	TRBV9	TRBJ2-3	TGTGCCAGCAGCCCCCGCCCCGGGCCCGGACAAAACACAGATACGCAGTATTTT	CASSPRPGPGQNTDTQYF
.	.	TRBV18	TRBJ1-4	TGTGCCAGCTCTCGGGGCCAAGGGGGTGAAAAACTGTTTTTT	CASSRGQGGEKLFF
.	TRBD1	TRBV7-2	TRBJ2-7	TGTGCCAGCAGCTCACGACAGGGGGGGACCTACGAGCAGTACTTC	CASSSRQGGTYEQYF
.	TRBD2	TRBV6-5	TRBJ2-3	TGTGCCAGCAGAAGAGCGGGGGGGGGCACAGATACGCAGTATTTT	CASRRAGGGTDTQYF
few	TRBD2	TRBV5-6	TRBJ2-1	TGTGCCAGCAGCCGGGGGGGCGGCTCCTACAATGAGCAGTTCTTC	CASSRGGGSYNEQFF
.	.	TRBV9	TRBJ2-3	TGTGCCAGCAGCGTAGCGCGGGGAGATACGCAGTATTTT	CASSVARGDTQYF
.	TRBD2	TRBV6-1	TRBJ2-3	TGTGCCAGCAGTGACTTGCGGGGGAGCACAGATACGCAGTATTTT	CASSDLRGSTDTQYF
.	.	TRBV9	TRBJ1-2	TGTGCCAGCAGCAAACAGACGCCTGGGGGGGGCTACACCTTC	CASSKQTPGGGYTF
.	.	TRBV7-9	TRBJ1-1	TGTGCCAGCAGGGGTCGGGGTTTCGAAACTGAAGCTTTCTTT	CASRGRGFETEAFF
few	.	TRBV7-6	TRBJ1-2	TGTGCCAGCAGCTTATTTCCCGAAACTTCTAACTATGGCTACACCTTC	CASSLFPETSNYGYTF
once	.	TRBV5-1	TRBJ1-6	TGCGCCAGCAGCTTGGTTCCAGGGAAATATAATTCACCCCTCCACTTT	CASSLVPGKYNSPLHF
.	TRBD1	TRBV5-1	TRBJ2-7	TGCGCCAGCAGCTTGGGACCGGGACAGACCTACGAGCAGTACTTC	CASSLGPGQTYEQYF
few	.	TRBV6-5	TRBJ1-4	TGTGCCAGCAGTTACTCTGTGGTTCCAGGGGAAAAACTGTTTTTT	CASSYSVVPGEKLFF
.	.	TRBV6-5	TRBJ2-3	TGTGCCAGCAGTCAACTAGCCTTGGAAACAGATACGCAGTATTTT	CASSQLALETDTQYF
.	.	TRBV27	TRBJ1-5	TGTGCCAGCAGTTTATTCGGAGGCCATCAGCCCCAGCATTTT	CASSLFGGHQPQHF
.	.	TRBV9	TRBJ2-2	TGTGCCAGCAGCCCCCCCCCAGGAGGGAGGCGGACCGGGGAGCTGTTTTTT	CASSPPPGGRRTGELFF
.	TRBD1	TRBV5-5	TRBJ1-5	TGTGCCAGCAGCCTGGGACAGGGTGGGAGACAGCCCCAGCATTTT	CASSLGQGGRQPQHF
.	.	TRBV5-4	TRBJ2-5	TGTGCCAGCACCAACGACAAGACCCAAGAGACCCAGTACTTC	CASTNDKTQETQYF
.	TRBD2	TRBV7-9	TRBJ2-1	TGTGCCAGCAGCTTCAGGGCGGGGGGACCGAGTGAGCAGTTCTTC	CASSFRAGGPSEQFF
.	TRBD1	TRBV5-6	TRBJ1-2	TGTGCCAGCAGCCTACAGACAGGGGTCGGCTACACCTTC	CASSLQTGVGYTF
.	.	TRBV5-4	TRBJ1-1	TGTGCCAGCAGCTTGATCGACTTTCCGAACACTGAAGCTTTCTTT	CASSLIDFPNTEAFF
.	TRBD2	TRBV7-2	TRBJ2-1	TGTGCCAGCAGCTTGGTAGCGGGGGGGCGCAATGAGCAGTTCTTC	CASSLVAGGRNEQFF
.	.	TRBV5-1	TRBJ2-5	TGCGCCAGCAGCTTACCCGGCGGGGTGAAGACCCAGTACTTC	CASSLPGGVKTQYF
.	.	TRBV7-8	TRBJ1-1	TGTGCCAGCAGCCCACGGGGGAACACTGAAGCTTTCTTT	CASSPRGNTEAFF
.	.	TRBV10-2	TRBJ1-1	TGCGCCAGCAGCCTTTACTCTCCCACTGAAGCTTTCTTT	CASSLYSPTEAFF
.	.	TRBV5-1	TRBJ1-2	TGCGCCAGCAGCTTGGAACATTCTAACTATGGCTACACCTTC	CASSLEHSNYGYTF
.	.	TRBV14	TRBJ1-4	TGTGCCAGCAGCCGGGAACAGGGAGTCACTAATGAAAAACTGTTTTTT	CASSREQGVTNEKLFF
few	TRBD1	TRBV5-1	TRBJ1-2	TGCGCCAGCAGCTTGGGACAGGGGGGAAACTATGGCTACACCTTC	CASSLGQGGNYGYTF
few	TRBD2	TRBV19	TRBJ2-3	TGTGCCAGTAGTATCTTGCGGGGCGGGGGGACAGATACGCAGTATTTT	CASSILRGGGTDTQYF
.	TRBD2	TRBV27	TRBJ2-2	TGTGCCAGCAGTCCCCTTATTCGAGCGGGGGGGACCGGGGAGCTGTTTTTT	CASSPLIRAGGTGELFF